The rows below give T cell receptor beta chains drawn from one sample of a study of control samples from healthy donors and cancer patients. Profiling relied on immunoSEQ multiplex PCR, and the TCRdb table lists in-frame clones only, not all of them. The sample contains roughly 76,000 clones, approximately 94% of which appear only once. Sequenced: PBMCs. These receptor sequences come from a woman in her 40s with lung cancer. The CDR3 runs from the conserved cysteine through the conserved F or W. Each record gives: D gene, V gene, CDR3 length, J gene, CDR3 protein. The D gene is left open where the match is weak.

D: TRBD1; V: TRBV6-6; length: 20; J: TRBJ2-1; CDR3: CASSPKGIMDRDRGSNEQFF
D: TRBD1; V: TRBV5-5; length: 15; J: TRBJ2-2; CDR3: CASSSETGYTGELFF
D: TRBD2; V: TRBV14; length: 13; J: TRBJ2-1; CDR3: CATRTSGASEQFF
D: .; V: TRBV21-1; length: 14; J: TRBJ2-7; CDR3: CASSKGTSGYEQYF
D: TRBD2; V: TRBV2; length: 15; J: TRBJ2-2; CDR3: CASRALAGNTGELFF
D: .; V: TRBV30; length: 12; J: TRBJ1-2; CDR3: CASYGLSYGYTF
D: .; V: TRBV6-6; length: 14; J: TRBJ1-5; CDR3: CASSLTPKGQPQHF
D: TRBD1; V: TRBV18; length: 14; J: TRBJ1-2; CDR3: CASSPPYRGDGYTF
D: TRBD1; V: TRBV9; length: 15; J: TRBJ1-1; CDR3: CASTLQGSLNTEAFF
D: .; V: TRBV7-9; length: 14; J: TRBJ2-2; CDR3: CAFRRSENTGELFF
D: .; V: TRBV29-1; length: 10; J: TRBJ1-1; CDR3: CSVEKAEAFF
D: .; V: TRBV3-1/TRBV3-2; length: 16; J: TRBJ2-1; CDR3: CASSQEAGPLYNEQFF
D: .; V: TRBV10-3; length: 13; J: TRBJ2-7; CDR3: CAISGASSYEQYF
D: .; V: TRBV5-8; length: 15; J: TRBJ1-2; CDR3: CASSLGKPRNYGYTF
D: .; V: TRBV30; length: 14; J: TRBJ1-3; CDR3: CAWSSRISGNTIYF
D: .; V: TRBV6-5; length: 15; J: TRBJ1-2; CDR3: CASSSRPRSYYGYTF
D: .; V: TRBV10-1; length: 14; J: TRBJ1-1; CDR3: CASSEWGENTEAFF
D: .; V: TRBV7-8; length: 13; J: TRBJ1-2; CDR3: CASSLGGSYGYTF
D: TRBD1; V: TRBV4-1; length: 14; J: TRBJ1-2; CDR3: CASSHPGQDYGYTF
D: .; V: TRBV6-1; length: 12; J: TRBJ1-1; CDR3: CASSDRYTEAFF
D: .; V: TRBV6-5; length: 14; J: TRBJ1-4; CDR3: CASSNRGGNEKLFF
D: .; V: TRBV5-6; length: 15; J: TRBJ1-1; CDR3: CASSHGGVDGPEAFF
D: .; V: TRBV27; length: 15; J: TRBJ1-5; CDR3: CASRTTDQRNQPQHF
D: .; V: TRBV5-6; length: 14; J: TRBJ2-2; CDR3: CASTWGTDTGELFF
D: TRBD2; V: TRBV6-5; length: 15; J: TRBJ2-7; CDR3: CASSYSGGTGYEQYF
D: .; V: TRBV30; length: 14; J: TRBJ1-5; CDR3: CAWRRAYSNQPQHF
D: .; V: TRBV6-5; length: 16; J: TRBJ2-7; CDR3: CASSYPGTKGTYEQYF
D: TRBD1; V: TRBV2; length: 13; J: TRBJ2-3; CDR3: CAISTGEDRVKYF
D: .; V: TRBV18; length: 14; J: TRBJ1-4; CDR3: CASSPLVGNEKLFF
D: .; V: TRBV9; length: 14; J: TRBJ1-2; CDR3: CASSVEAANYGYTF
D: .; V: TRBV14; length: 16; J: TRBJ2-7; CDR3: CASSQYLGGLTYEQYF
D: TRBD1; V: TRBV5-1; length: 16; J: TRBJ2-7; CDR3: CASSLGGGQGSYEQYF
D: .; V: TRBV21-1; length: 14; J: TRBJ1-5; CDR3: CASSTDHSNQPQHF
D: .; V: TRBV15; length: 13; J: TRBJ1-5; CDR3: CATSRDANQPQHF
D: TRBD1; V: TRBV27; length: 17; J: TRBJ1-2; CDR3: CASSLFGQATSLYGYTF
D: .; V: TRBV19; length: 16; J: TRBJ2-7; CDR3: CASSTGAHLGNYEQYF
D: .; V: TRBV30; length: 11; J: TRBJ2-2; CDR3: CACPGTPELFF
D: .; V: TRBV6-5; length: 13; J: TRBJ2-7; CDR3: CASRVGFQYEQYF
D: .; V: TRBV11-3; length: 13; J: TRBJ2-1; CDR3: CASRKRNGYEQFF
D: TRBD1; V: TRBV5-1; length: 15; J: TRBJ1-1; CDR3: CASSPTGGMNTEAFF
D: .; V: TRBV3-1/TRBV3-2; length: 15; J: TRBJ2-5; CDR3: CASSQDPTREETQYF
D: .; V: TRBV7-9; length: 17; J: TRBJ2-2; CDR3: CASSFLGAGPRTGELFF
D: TRBD2; V: TRBV7-9; length: 16; J: TRBJ2-1; CDR3: CASSSPASGGDNEQFF
D: .; V: TRBV1; length: 18; J: TRBJ2-7; CDR3: CTSSQERTRDRVSYEQYF